These 6 T cell receptor beta chains were all obtained from the same sample, sequenced in a study of chemoradiotherapy in HPV16-positive cancers. Libraries were prepared by immunoSEQ multiplex PCR; TCRdb keeps only in-frame clonotypes and omits some of them. This sample yields tens of thousands of clones, of which roughly 84% are seen a single time; approximately 5.5% belongs to the top ten. Sequences were derived from blood, sampled from a patient who underwent chemoradiotherapy. The receptor source for this set is a human donor with HPV-associated anogenital cancer.

The chain is built from TRBV5-1 and TRBJ1-1, with D perhaps TRBD1 (6 bases). Trimming cost V 4 bases and J 4 bases, with 14 bases left between them. CDR1 is SGHRS and CDR2 is YFSETQ in the germline V gene. The length of the CDR3 is 14 residues. The CDR3 region has the DNA TGCGCCAGCAGCCAACAGGGAGGAAGCACTGAAGCTTTCTTT. This codes for CASSQQGGSTEAFF.

The chain has TRBV7-2 and TRBJ1-5; D unclear. The CDR3 spans 12 residues. Germline V gene data show CDR1 as SGHTA and CDR2 as FQGNSA. Trimming left V 0 bases short and J 4 bases short, with 1 base between. The CDR3, as DNA: TGTGCCAGCAGCTTAGCAAATCAGCCCCAGCATTTT. Translation: CASSLANQPQHF.

CDR3 sequence reads: CASSLGGTNEKLFF. In DNA, the CDR3 is TGTGCCAGCAGCTTGGGCGGAACTAATGAAAAACTGTTTTTT. The chain couples TRBV5-4 to TRBJ1-4, with D unresolved. The CDR3 length is 14 residues. The V gene lost 0 bases and the J gene lost 1 base, with 4 bases spanning the gap. Germline-derived CDR1 and CDR2 are SGHNT and YYREEE (reference sequence). The variable domain in full, with the rest retrieved from reference TRBV5-4 and TRBJ1-4, is ETGVTQSPTHLIKTRGQQVTLRCSSQSGHNTVSWYQQALGQGPQFIFQYYREEENGRGNFPPRFSGLQFPNYSSELNVNALELDDSALYLCASSLGGTNEKLFFGSGTQLSVL.

The chain joins TRBV29-1 to TRBJ1-1; the D is unclear. The CDR3 has 12 amino acids. Germline lookup yields CDR1 SQVTM and CDR2 ANQGSEA. V lost 1 base, J lost 5 bases, and 8 bases lay in between. This CDR3 is CSVEVGVTEAFF. The CDR3 DNA follows: TGCAGCGTTGAAGTGGGAGTAACTGAAGCTTTCTTT. Full variable domain (outside the CDR3, taken from reference TRBV29-1 and TRBJ1-1): SAVISQKPSRDICQRGTSLTIQCQVDSQVTMMFWYRQQPGQSLTLIATANQGSEATYESGFVIDKFPISRPNLTFSTLTVSNMSPEDSSIYLCSVEVGVTEAFFGQGTRLTVV.

CDR3 nucleotides: TGTGCCAGCAGCTTAGCGTCCAGGGCAAACACCGGGGAGCTGTTTTTT. This gives the protein CASSLASRANTGELFF. The chain couples TRBV7-6 to TRBJ2-2; possible D gene TRBD1, 5 bases. CDR3 length: 16 amino acids. In germline, CDR1 is SGHVS, CDR2 FNYEAQ. V was shortened by 0 bases and J by 2 bases, with 10 bases between the two germline ends.

This chain links TRBV2 with TRBJ1-3; unclear D gene. CDR1 and CDR2 from the germline V gene are SNHLY and FYNNEI. The CDR3 totals 12 residues. Trimming shortened V by 8 bases and J by 0 bases, and 5 bases separated the two germline ends. The CDR3 region is CASEGSGNTIYF. The CDR3 nucleotides read TGTGCCAGCGAGGGCTCTGGAAACACCATATATTTT. Filled out from reference TRBV2 and TRBJ1-3, the complete variable domain reads EPEVTQTPSHQVTQMGQEVILRCVPISNHLYFYWYRQILGQKVEFLVSFYNNEISEKSEIFDDQFSVERPDGSNFTLKIRSTKLEDSAMYFCASEGSGNTIYFGEGSWLTVV.